The clone carrying this T cell receptor (beta chain) was counted only a few times. The CDR3 consists of 15 residues. J was trimmed by 8 bases and V by 7 bases; bases with no gene match: 12. The V gene's germline CDR1 is MNHEY and CDR2 SVGAGI. This sample was taken from a study of blood T cell repertoires in COVID-19. Overall study context: Whether acute or convalescent, the COVID-19 samples came from the United States, Italy and Spain. PBMCs, B-cell-depleted T cells, or T cells provided the cDNA or gDNA that made up the material.

Per the original data handling: Estimated nucleated cell counts came from reference gene primer amplification. This table comes from immunoSEQ multiplex PCR, and its TCRdb copy is limited to in-frame clones, with some not included. The DNA was the basis for D and trimming; V, J and clone size are from that table. The sample shows about 330,000 clones, 85% of them seen only once. This clonotype originated in a human donor in a cohort sampled during active COVID-19. The sample was peripheral blood. This chain connects TRBV6-5 to TRBJ2-3; TRBD2 agrees at 10 bases. The CDR3 sequence: CASNLRASGGVTQYF. CDR3 DNA sequence: TGTGCCAGCAACCTCCGGGCTAGCGGGGGTGTTACGCAGTATTTT.